A selection of T cell receptor beta chains follows, all from one sample in a study of blood T cells in healthy people across ages. TCRdb independently ran MiXCR on the 5' RACE reads; one entry per CDR3 protein. The sample has just under 900,000 distinct CDR3 sequences; under 35% are singletons. Sequenced input: blood. All receptors come from a woman older than 75 in good health. The CDR3 runs from the conserved cysteine through the conserved F or W. The D gene is left open where the match is weak. Some rows have no size entry. The others give once, few or many, or a class for an expanded clone.

cdr3_length j_call v_call d_call clone_size cdr3_nt cdr3_aa
16 TRBJ2-5 TRBV5-5 NA many TGTGCCAGCAGCTTGGGAGCAGGGGGAGGGCAAGAGACCCAGTACTTC CASSLGAGGGQETQYF
15 TRBJ2-3 TRBV12-3/TRBV12-4 NA few TGTGCCAGCAGTTTATCGAATCCGACGACAGATACGCAGTATTTT CASSLSNPTTDTQYF
13 TRBJ2-5 TRBV20-1 NA few TGCAGTGCTACAAACTCAGGGACCCGGGAGCAGTACTTC CSATNSGTREQYF
15 TRBJ2-5 TRBV6-2/TRBV6-3 TRBD2 many TGTGCCAGCAGTTTGGCCGGGGCGGGGGAAGAGACCCAGTACTTC CASSLAGAGEETQYF
13 TRBJ2-7 TRBV7-2 TRBD1 many TGTGCCAGCAGGTACGGGACAGCCTACGAGCAGTACTTC CASRYGTAYEQYF
15 TRBJ2-5 TRBV10-2 TRBD2 many TGCGCCAGCAACCCTTCGACTAGCGGACAAGAGACCCAGTACTTC CASNPSTSGQETQYF
14 TRBJ1-2 TRBV30 NA NA TGTGCCTGGAGACTTGGGGGGGTTACTGTCCGCTACACCTTC CAWRLGGVTVRYTF
15 TRBJ2-7 TRBV7-2 NA many TGTGCCAGCAGCAACCGACAGGGAGGGTCCTACGAGCAGTACTTC CASSNRQGGSYEQYF
14 TRBJ2-7 TRBV20-1 NA many TGCAGTGCTAAGAAGTCAGGCCCAACCTACGAGCAGTACTTC CSAKKSGPTYEQYF
13 TRBJ1-4 TRBV20-1 NA NA TGCAGTGCCCGGGACGGAACTAATGAAAAACTGTTTTTT CSARDGTNEKLFF
15 TRBJ1-1 TRBV28 NA few TGTGCCAGCAGTTTTTCGAGAGGAGTGAACACTGAAGCTTTCTTT CASSFSRGVNTEAFF
12 TRBJ2-3 TRBV20-1 NA NA TGCAGCCGGGGGCTTTACACAGATACGCAGTATTTT CSRGLYTDTQYF
15 TRBJ2-3 TRBV20-1 TRBD2 NA TGCAGTGCTAGGCTAGCGGGGGGGCCGCCAGATACGCAGTATTTT CSARLAGGPPDTQYF
14 TRBJ1-6 TRBV12-3/TRBV12-4 NA many TGTGCCAGCAGTCCACAGGGAAAGGGTTCACCCCTCCACTTT CASSPQGKGSPLHF
14 TRBJ2-3 TRBV20-1 TRBD2 many TGCAGTGCTCTGACTAGCGTGTTCACAGATACGCAGTATTTT CSALTSVFTDTQYF
17 TRBJ1-4 TRBV11-2 NA few TGTGCCAGCAGCTTAAAGATTACAGTGGCAACTAATGAAAAACTGTTTTTT CASSLKITVATNEKLFF
15 TRBJ2-3 TRBV7-9 NA many TGTGCCAGCAGCACCTGGGGGGGCCCCACAGATACGCAGTATTTT CASSTWGGPTDTQYF
18 TRBJ2-7 TRBV6-5 NA many TGTGCCAGCAGTTACTCCCCCGGTCGGGCGCGGGTGGGTTACGAGCAGTACTTC CASSYSPGRARVGYEQYF
20 TRBJ2-4 TRBV28 TRBD2 many TGTGCCAGCAGTCCCTCCCCCCGGACTAGCGGGGGATTAGCCAAAAACATTCAGTACTTC CASSPSPRTSGGLAKNIQYF
14 TRBJ2-1 TRBV6-2/TRBV6-3 NA NA TGTGCCAGCAGTAAAGACAGTCCCTACAATGAGCAGTTCTTC CASSKDSPYNEQFF
15 TRBJ1-1 TRBV5-6 TRBD1 few TGTGCCAGCAGCTTGTCCGGGACAGTGAACACTGAAGCTTTCTTT CASSLSGTVNTEAFF
16 TRBJ2-7 TRBV15 NA NA TGTGCCACCAGTCCCCAACTAGTCGGGATTGACTACGAGCAGTACTTC CATSPQLVGIDYEQYF
15 TRBJ2-3 TRBV3-1 NA few TGTGCCAGCAGCCAGGGGGGGGGGCGTGGAGATACGCAGTATTTT CASSQGGGRGDTQYF
15 TRBJ2-7 TRBV20-1 NA many TGCAGTGCTAGAGACGGTCGGCGGGCCTCCTACGAGCAGTACTTC CSARDGRRASYEQYF
16 TRBJ1-2 TRBV7-2 NA few TGTGCCAGCAGCTTAGAGGCGGGACGGCCGAATTGGGGCTACACCTTC CASSLEAGRPNWGYTF
14 TRBJ2-1 TRBV20-1 NA NA TGCAGTGCCCTCCGGACAGACTACTACAATGAGCAGTTCTTC CSALRTDYYNEQFF
16 TRBJ2-1 TRBV9 NA many TGTGCCAGCAGCGTAGAAGCGCTGAGCTCCTACAATGAGCAGTTCTTC CASSVEALSSYNEQFF
11 TRBJ1-2 TRBV6-2/TRBV6-3 NA few TGTGCCAGCAGCCTTGATATGGGCTACACCTTC CASSLDMGYTF
13 TRBJ1-5 TRBV12-3/TRBV12-4 NA few TGTGCCAGCAGTTTCACCGTGGGGCAGCCCCAGCATTTT CASSFTVGQPQHF
15 TRBJ1-2 TRBV4-3 NA NA TGCGCCAGCAGCCAAGAACGGGACATGGACTATGGCTACACCTTC CASSQERDMDYGYTF
15 TRBJ1-2 TRBV6-6 NA few TGTGCCAGCAGCCCGACGTTCCAGACGGTCTATGGCTACACCTTC CASSPTFQTVYGYTF
16 TRBJ2-5 TRBV6-2/TRBV6-3 TRBD2 many TGTGCCAGCCTGCCGAACACCGGGACTAGCGGCGAGACCCAGTACTTC CASLPNTGTSGETQYF
16 TRBJ1-2 TRBV6-5 NA NA TGTGCCAGCAGTTCGGGGCGTGTTTGGCCCGGGGACGGCTACACCTTC CASSSGRVWPGDGYTF
15 TRBJ2-1 TRBV7-2 TRBD2 NA TGTGCCAGCAGCCCATCTAGCGGGAGTTGGGATGAGCAGTTCTTC CASSPSSGSWDEQFF
16 TRBJ2-1 TRBV20-1 NA few TGCAGTGCTAGAATACAGGGGGGGCCAATCCACAATGAGCAGTTCTTC CSARIQGGPIHNEQFF
16 TRBJ1-1 TRBV7-9 TRBD1 few TGTGCCAGCAGCTTAGAGGGGGCAGGGACGAACACTGAAGCTTTCTTT CASSLEGAGTNTEAFF
14 TRBJ1-4 TRBV23-1 NA NA TGCGCCAGATATCATGTCGCCGCAGCGTATTTACTGTTTTTT CARYHVAAAYLLFF
12 TRBJ2-7 TRBV7-2 NA NA TGTGCCAGCGGCTTAGCCTCCTACGAGCAGTACTTC CASGLASYEQYF
15 TRBJ2-7 TRBV20-1 TRBD2 many TGCAGTGCCACCTCTAGTGGTAGCGGGGGGAGCGAGCAGTACTTC CSATSSGSGGSEQYF
17 TRBJ1-4 TRBV4-1 NA NA TGCGCCAGCAGCCAAGATCGGGCTAGGGCGATCGGTGAAAAACTGTTTTTT CASSQDRARAIGEKLFF
13 TRBJ2-5 TRBV12-3/TRBV12-4 TRBD1 NA TGTGCCAGCAGTGAGTACAAGAGACAGGGCCAGTACTTC CASSEYKRQGQYF
13 TRBJ2-1 TRBV2 NA few TGTGCCACCTCCCGGCTAGTAGCGAATGAGCAGTTCTTC CATSRLVANEQFF
16 TRBJ1-5 TRBV4-2 TRBD1 NA TGTGCCAGCAGCCAAGACTGGACAGGGGGCGGTCAGCCCCAGCATTTT CASSQDWTGGGQPQHF
15 TRBJ2-1 TRBV28 TRBD1 few TGTGCCAGCAGGATGACAGGGGCGTCGTACAATGAGCAGTTCTTC CASRMTGASYNEQFF
13 TRBJ1-2 TRBV29-1 NA many TGCAGCGTAAGACTTGGCGGGAGCTATGGCTACACCTTC CSVRLGGSYGYTF
17 TRBJ2-3 TRBV20-1 TRBD2 NA TGCAGTGCTAGCCCTACCCTACTCGCGGGAGGCACAGATACGCAGTATTTT CSASPTLLAGGTDTQYF
16 TRBJ2-5 TRBV20-1 TRBD2 many TGCAGTGCTAGAGTCCCTGCGGGGGGGGATGCGGAGACCCAGTACTTC CSARVPAGGDAETQYF
14 TRBJ2-1 TRBV4-1 NA NA TGCGTCAACAGCCATGAGGGGGGGTGGCGGGAGCAGTTCTTC CVNSHEGGWREQFF
14 TRBJ1-1 TRBV4-3 NA many TGCGCCAGCAGCCAAGACGGGGTTGACACTGAAGCTTTCTTT CASSQDGVDTEAFF
16 TRBJ1-1 TRBV7-6 TRBD1 NA TGTGCCAGCAGCAAAGGACAGGGGGGTATGAACACTGAAGCTTTCTTT CASSKGQGGMNTEAFF
15 TRBJ2-1 TRBV5-1 NA NA TGCGCCAGCAGCGGTACCCAGCGGAGCTACAATGAGCAGTTCTTC CASSGTQRSYNEQFF
15 TRBJ2-3 TRBV3-1 TRBD2 many TGTGCCAGCAGCCTTTCTAGCGGTAGCACAGATACGCAGTATTTT CASSLSSGSTDTQYF